This passage covers 28 T cell receptor beta chains from one sample sequenced in a study of T cell repertoires and HLA-DP antigens. These receptors are not linked to any known antigen. The table came from immunoSEQ multiplex PCR; TCRdb's copy has only in-frame clones and leaves some out. The sample holds about 73,000 clones; about four fifths are singletons and the top ten take 1.5% to 2%. The specimen was CD4+ T cells from PBMCs. These receptors originate from a man aged 55 to 70 in good health and CMV-seronegative.

CDR3 amino acids: CASSLAGTGSYNEQFF. The CDR3 bases are TGTGCCAGCAGCTTGGCCGGGACAGGGAGCTACAATGAGCAGTTCTTC. The chain has TRBV5-4 and TRBJ2-1; 9 bases map to TRBD1. The CDR3 loop spans 16 amino acids. The V and J ends lost 0 bases and 3 bases, in that order; junction bases with no gene match: 4. In germline, CDR1 is SGHNT, CDR2 YYREEE (reference sequence). The full variable domain, in which reference TRBV5-4 and TRBJ2-1 provide the parts outside the CDR3, is ETGVTQSPTHLIKTRGQQVTLRCSSQSGHNTVSWYQQALGQGPQFIFQYYREEENGRGNFPPRFSGLQFPNYSSELNVNALELDDSALYLCASSLAGTGSYNEQFFGPGTRLTVL.

The rearrangement joins TRBV29-1 to TRBJ2-1; D is possibly TRBD2 (6 bases). V lost 7 bases and J 4 bases, leaving 23 bases between the germline ends. In germline, CDR1 is SQVTM, CDR2 ANQGSEA. The CDR3 contains 16 residues. CDR3 residues: CSAEPGSSERYNEQFF. CDR3 in DNA: TGCAGCGCCGAACCGGGGTCTAGCGAGAGATACAATGAGCAGTTCTTC.

The V gene is TRBV2, the J gene TRBJ1-5; D is undetermined. CDR3 length: 15 residues. The V and J ends lost 1 base and 0 bases respectively, with 7 bases between them. CDR1 and CDR2 (germline): SNHLY, FYNNEI. CDR3: CASSEGWLSNQPQHF. CDR3 DNA: TGTGCCAGCAGTGAAGGATGGCTTAGCAATCAGCCCCAGCATTTT.

V and J are TRBV7-2 and TRBJ2-2; 10 bases agree with TRBD1. CDR1 SGHTA and CDR2 FQGNSA come from the germline V gene. J gave up 6 bases and V 4 bases, and 8 bases lay outside the gene matches. The CDR3 is 16 residues long. The CDR3 region is CASSSLRTGGAGELFF. The CDR3 nucleotides read TGTGCCAGCAGCTCGTTGAGGACAGGGGGGGCCGGGGAGCTGTTTTTT.

The rearrangement joins TRBV15 to TRBJ1-2; D ambiguous. CDR1 is LNHNV, CDR2 YYDKDF, per germline (reference sequence). Trimming shortened V by 1 base and J by 7 bases, and 7 bases separated the two germline ends. The CDR3 extends over 12 amino acids. In nucleotides, the CDR3 is TGTGCCACCAGCAGAGCCGAGGGTGGCTACACCTTC. Translating gives CATSRAEGGYTF.

The chain links TRBV7-2 to TRBJ2-7; 9 bases map to TRBD1. The CDR3 sequence is 17 residues long. CDR1 is SGHTA and CDR2 is FQGNSA in the germline V gene. J gave up 3 bases and V 4 bases, and 13 bases lay outside the gene matches. DNA for the CDR3: TGTGCCAGCAGCTACACCACAATCCCGGGACAGGGCTACGAGCAGTACTTC. It yields the protein CASSYTTIPGQGYEQYF.

J is TRBJ2-7 and V is TRBV28; a possible D gene is TRBD2 (7 bases). Germline values: CDR1 MDHEN, CDR2 SYDVKM. This CDR3 contains 14 residues. The V and J ends lost 6 bases and 2 bases respectively, with 14 bases between them. CDR3 amino acids: CASRPRGATYEQYF. The CDR3 DNA reads as TGTGCCAGCAGGCCACGGGGGGCCACCTACGAGCAGTACTTC.

The chain is built from TRBV4-1 and TRBJ1-1, with a tentative D call TRBD1 (5 bases). The germline V gene has CDR1 MGHRA and CDR2 YSYEKL. Trimming took 0 bases from V and 1 from J, leaving 12 bases between them. The CDR3 sequence is 16 residues long. The CDR3 bases are TGCGCCAGCAGCCAAGAGTTCGGGGCTCGGAACACTGAAGCTTTCTTT. It yields the protein CASSQEFGARNTEAFF.

The V and J genes are TRBV11-2 and TRBJ2-7, with TRBD1 as a possible D gene (5 bases). Germline loops: CDR1 SGHAT, CDR2 FQNNGV. There are 14 residues in the CDR3. Trimming removed 2 bases from V and 6 bases from J, with 14 bases in between. CDR3 sequence reads: CASSLNNRGTEQYF. In DNA form, the CDR3 reads TGTGCCAGCAGCTTAAACAATAGGGGTACCGAGCAGTACTTC.

J is TRBJ1-4 and V is TRBV5-5; TRBD1 agrees at 7 bases. This CDR3 has 17 amino acids. Germline CDR1 is SGHKS and CDR2 is YYEKEE (reference sequence). V lost 4 bases, J lost 0 bases, and 9 bases stayed unmatched. Here the CDR3 reads CASSPRTGDATNEKLFF. CDR3 DNA: TGTGCCAGCAGCCCTAGAACAGGGGATGCAACTAATGAAAAACTGTTTTTT. Together with reference TRBV5-5 and TRBJ1-4, the CDR3 gives the full variable domain: DAGVTQSPTHLIKTRGQQVTLRCSPISGHKSVSWYQQVLGQGPQFIFQYYEKEERGRGNFPDRFSARQFPNYSSELNVNALLLGDSALYLCASSPRTGDATNEKLFFGSGTQLSVL.

The chain uses TRBV13 and TRBJ2-7; 7 bases line up with TRBD1. Germline V gives CDR1 PRHDT, CDR2 FYEKMQ (reference sequence). Trimming took 5 bases from V and 3 from J; bases not matched to a gene: 7. The CDR3 has 14 amino acids. CDR3 nucleotide sequence: TGTGCCAGCAGCCTTCGGACAGGAAGCTACGAGCAGTACGTC. This codes for CASSLRTGSYEQYV.

The genes are TRBV6-6 and TRBJ1-4, with a possible D match to TRBD1 (6 bases). Germline V lookup: CDR1 MNHNY, CDR2 SVGAGI (reference sequence). Trimming stripped 5 bases from V and 4 bases from J, with 11 bases between. The CDR3 is 14 amino acids. The CDR3 protein is CASSPTGVNEKLFF. For the CDR3, the DNA is TGTGCCAGCAGTCCGACAGGTGTTAATGAAAAACTGTTTTTT.

This chain joins TRBV9 and TRBJ2-7, with 9 bases aligning to TRBD1. There are 14 residues in the CDR3. The germline V gene encodes CDR1 SGDLS and CDR2 YYNGEE. The trim removed 7 bases at V and 0 bases at J, leaving 5 bases unmatched. CDR3: CASSLGQGSYEQYF. For the CDR3, the DNA is TGTGCCAGCTCATTGGGACAGGGCTCCTACGAGCAGTACTTC.

The table lists this clone with a few counts. The J gene is TRBJ2-3, the V gene TRBV9; 7 bases are a match to TRBD2. The V segment lost 0 bases and the J segment 2 bases; nucleotides outside the gene matches: 3. The CDR3 sequence is 15 residues long. Germline V gives CDR1 SGDLS, CDR2 YYNGEE. The CDR3 here is CASSVASGPTDTQYF. The CDR3 DNA reads TGTGCCAGCAGCGTAGCTAGCGGCCCCACAGATACGCAGTATTTT.

The chain recombines TRBV10-2 with TRBJ2-5; 8 bases map to TRBD2. The germline V gene encodes CDR1 WSHSY and CDR2 SAAADI. Unmatched junction bases numbered 3, after V lost 6 bases and J lost 3 bases. The CDR3 contains 13 residues. The DNA of the CDR3 is TGCGCCAGCAGGTCAGCGGGGGAAGAGACCCAGTACTTC. The encoded protein is CASRSAGEETQYF.

This clone has only a few counts. The V gene is TRBV6-5, the J gene TRBJ2-7, with 7 bases that match TRBD1. J lost 1 base, V lost 6 bases, and 6 bases had no gene match. Germline assignment: CDR1 MNHEY and CDR2 SVGAGI. The CDR3 runs to 14 residues. The DNA of the CDR3 is TGTGCCAGCAGGAGGACAGGTGATTCCTACGAGCAGTACTTC. This encodes CASRRTGDSYEQYF.

This chain connects TRBV7-8 to TRBJ1-1, with D possibly matching TRBD1 (6 bases). Trimming cost V 5 bases and J 1 base, with 17 bases left between them. The CDR3 runs to 16 residues. The germline V gene encodes CDR1 SGHVS and CDR2 FQNEAQ. In DNA, the CDR3 is TGTGCCAGCAGCGGAGGCGGCAGGGGTTGGAACACTGAAGCTTTCTTT. Translated: CASSGGGRGWNTEAFF.

This clone came up once. The V call is TRBV28, the J call TRBJ2-3, with a weak D call TRBD1 (5 bases). Trimming took off 5 bases at V and 9 bases at J, with 12 bases between the two ends. Germline V lookup: CDR1 MDHEN, CDR2 SYDVKM. CDR3 length equals 12 residues. CDR3 loop: CASSPDSPTQYF. CDR3 nucleotide sequence: TGTGCCAGCAGTCCCGACAGCCCAACGCAGTATTTT.

The chain joins TRBV11-2 to TRBJ2-2; D remains unclear. V gave up 1 base and J gave up 1 base, with 10 bases separating them. The CDR3 length is 16 residues. The V gene's germline CDR1 is SGHAT and CDR2 FQNNGV. The CDR3 nucleotides read TGTGCCAGCAGCTTAGGTGGTAGCCAGAACACCGGGGAGCTGTTTTTT. As protein: CASSLGGSQNTGELFF.

The chain joins TRBV4-1 to TRBJ1-2; 8 bases are shared with TRBD1. The CDR3 spans 18 residues. Germline-derived CDR1 and CDR2 are MGHRA and YSYEKL. Unmatched junction bases numbered 15, after V lost 4 bases and J lost 2 bases. In DNA form, the CDR3 reads TGCGCCAGCAGCCCGACGGCTACCGGGACAGGTACGAACTATGGCTACACCTTC. This gives the protein CASSPTATGTGTNYGYTF.

The rearrangement joins TRBV6-1 to TRBJ1-1, with TRBD1 matching 10 bases. CDR3 size: 14 residues. Germline V CDR1 and CDR2: MNHNS, SASEGT. After removal of 4 bases from V and 7 bases from J, the junction contained 6 bases not matched to a gene. CDR3 residues: CASSGTTGGFEAFF. The DNA of the CDR3 is TGTGCCAGCAGTGGGACGACAGGGGGCTTTGAAGCTTTCTTT.

The V gene is TRBV7-7, the J gene TRBJ2-5; D might be TRBD1 (6 bases). Germline CDR1 is SSHAT and CDR2 is FNYEAQ (reference sequence). The CDR3 extends over 16 amino acids. V was cut by 5 bases and J by 3 bases, with 19 bases left in between. This CDR3 is CASSPGQFGTEETQYF. CDR3 coding DNA: TGTGCCAGCAGCCCCGGACAGTTTGGGACCGAAGAGACCCAGTACTTC.

CDR3 in amino acids: CASSLAGQGALRETQYF. In DNA form, the CDR3 reads TGTGCCAGCAGCTTAGCTGGACAGGGGGCGCTCCGAGAGACCCAGTACTTC. This chain links TRBV7-2 with TRBJ2-5, with TRBD1 identical over 11 bases. Per germline, CDR1 SGHTA and CDR2 FQGNSA. This CDR3 contains 17 residues. The J segment lost 4 bases and the V segment lost 0 bases, leaving 7 bases of the junction unmatched.

The rearrangement links TRBV7-2 to TRBJ2-5, with 7 bases aligning to TRBD1. Germline values: CDR1 SGHTA, CDR2 FQGNSA. The trim removed 2 bases at V and 3 bases at J, leaving 3 bases unmatched. The CDR3 runs 14 residues. CDR3: CASSLSGQEETQYF. As DNA, the CDR3 is TGTGCCAGCAGCTTATCTGGACAGGAAGAGACCCAGTACTTC.

The chain combines TRBV7-2 with TRBJ2-5, with 10 bases aligning to TRBD2. Germline V gene data show CDR1 as SGHTA and CDR2 as FQGNSA. V shed 5 bases and J 2 bases; nucleotides not matched to a gene: 14. The CDR3 is 18 residues long. The DNA for the CDR3 is TGTGCCAGCAGCCAATGGATCGAGCGGGAGGGCCGACAAGAGACCCAGTACTTC. Residues: CASSQWIEREGRQETQYF.

Judged by abundance, this clone is medium-sized. J is TRBJ1-1 and V is TRBV7-9, with a possible D match to TRBD1 (5 bases). V dropped 5 bases and J dropped 1 base, with 11 bases sitting between them. This CDR3 is 14 amino acids long. Germline CDR1 reads SEHNR; CDR2 reads FQNEAQ (reference sequence). As DNA, the CDR3 is TGTGCCAGCAGCCCCGGCAGGGAGAACACTGAAGCTTTCTTT. It translates to CASSPGRENTEAFF.

The V gene is TRBV19, the J gene TRBJ2-7; D is perhaps TRBD1 (6 bases). The CDR3 length is 13 residues. Germline V gene lookup returns CDR1 LNHDA and CDR2 SQIVND (reference sequence). V shed 3 bases and J shed 4 bases, with 10 bases lying between them. Written as DNA, the CDR3 is TGTGCCAGTAGTATCGGGACACCATACGAGCAGTACTTC. Its protein product is CASSIGTPYEQYF.

The rearrangement uses TRBV9 and TRBJ1-5, with D perhaps TRBD1 (6 bases). CDR1 is SGDLS and CDR2 is YYNGEE in the germline V gene. Between the trimmed V and J ends, which lost 0 bases and 7 bases, there was a span of 11 bases. This CDR3 contains 14 residues. CDR3 region: CASSVGGAHQPQHF. The CDR3 nucleotides are TGTGCCAGCAGCGTAGGGGGGGCACACCAGCCCCAGCATTTT. The whole variable domain, remainder taken from reference TRBV9 and TRBJ1-5, is DSGVTQTPKHLITATGQRVTLRCSPRSGDLSVYWYQQSLDQGLQFLIQYYNGEERAKGNILERFSAQQFPDLHSELNLSSLELGDSALYFCASSVGGAHQPQHFGDGTRLSIL.